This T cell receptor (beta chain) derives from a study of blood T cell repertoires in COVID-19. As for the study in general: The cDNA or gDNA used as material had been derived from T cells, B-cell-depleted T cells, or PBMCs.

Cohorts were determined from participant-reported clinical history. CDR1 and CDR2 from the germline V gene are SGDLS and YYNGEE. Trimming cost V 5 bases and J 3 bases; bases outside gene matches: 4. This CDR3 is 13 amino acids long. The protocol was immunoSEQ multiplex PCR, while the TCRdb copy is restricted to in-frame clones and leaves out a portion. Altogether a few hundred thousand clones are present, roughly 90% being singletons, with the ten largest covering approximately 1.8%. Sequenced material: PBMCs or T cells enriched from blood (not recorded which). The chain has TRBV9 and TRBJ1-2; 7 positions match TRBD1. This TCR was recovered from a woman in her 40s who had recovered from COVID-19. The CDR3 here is CASSRDSYYGYTF. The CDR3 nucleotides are TGTGCCAGCAGTCGGGACAGCTACTATGGCTACACCTTC.